Each of the 18 T cell receptor beta chains below was sequenced from the same sample in a study of T cell responses to AZD1222 COVID-19 vaccine. Only in-frame clones appear in the TCRdb table, and some are missing; sequencing was by immunoSEQ multiplex PCR. Of under 200,000 clones listed, 92% are singletons. Sequences were derived from peripheral blood, sampled 28 days after the second AZD1222 dose. These receptors came from an adult who received the AZD1222 COVID-19 vaccine.

V and J are TRBV6-5 and TRBJ1-1, with D hard to call. The CDR3 covers 14 residues. V gave up 0 bases and J gave up 6 bases, with 11 bases separating them. Germline CDR1 reads MNHEY; CDR2 reads SVGAGI. CDR3 residues: CASSYSSRLAEAFF. The CDR3 DNA reads TGTGCCAGCAGTTACTCGAGCAGGTTAGCTGAAGCTTTCTTT.

The chain combines TRBV4-2 with TRBJ2-2, with 8 bases identical to TRBD2. Germline V gene lookup returns CDR1 LGHNA and CDR2 YNFKEQ. V shed 1 base and J 4 bases; nucleotides not matched to a gene: 8. This CDR3 contains 17 residues. CDR3 residues: CASSQVFAGGGTGELFF. Written as DNA, the CDR3 is TGTGCCAGCAGCCAAGTCTTTGCGGGGGGAGGCACCGGGGAGCTGTTTTTT.

This chain uses TRBV5-6 with TRBJ1-2, with 7 bases lining up with TRBD1. Germline CDR1 is SGHDT and CDR2 is YYEEEE. The CDR3 is made up of 13 amino acids. The V gene end was trimmed by 4 bases and the J gene end by 6 bases; junction bases not matched to a gene: 6. The CDR3 DNA sequence: TGTGCCAGCAGCAACGACAGGGTCAATGGCTACACCTTC. This encodes CASSNDRVNGYTF.

This clone came up once. The V call is TRBV7-9, the J call TRBJ1-1; D call uncertain. Trimming pared 5 bases from V and 11 bases from J, leaving 15 bases between. Germline lookup yields CDR1 SEHNR and CDR2 FQNEAQ (reference sequence). This CDR3 is 12 amino acids long. Written as DNA, the CDR3 is TGTGCCAGCAGCCCCGTAGGGTCTGGGGCTTTCTTT. Translation: CASSPVGSGAFF.

V gene TRBV6-1 combines with J gene TRBJ2-1, with 10 bases identical to TRBD1. This CDR3 has 16 residues. The junction had 8 bases not matched to a gene; V was cut back by 1 base and J by 8 bases. CDR1 is MNHNS, CDR2 SASEGT, per germline. CDR3: CASSEGQGALSHEQFF. In DNA form, the CDR3 reads TGTGCCAGCAGTGAAGGACAGGGGGCCTTGTCCCATGAGCAGTTCTTC.

The sample holds one count of this clone. The chain uses TRBV5-5 and TRBJ1-1; D is ambiguous. From germline, CDR1 is SGHKS and CDR2 YYEKEE (reference sequence). There are 12 residues in the CDR3. V lost 7 bases and J lost 4, with 11 bases in between. This CDR3 is CASPTAGTEAFF. The CDR3 DNA is TGTGCCAGCCCCACGGCCGGCACTGAAGCTTTCTTT. The whole variable domain, remainder taken from reference TRBV5-5 and TRBJ1-1, is DAGVTQSPTHLIKTRGQQVTLRCSPISGHKSVSWYQQVLGQGPQFIFQYYEKEERGRGNFPDRFSARQFPNYSSELNVNALLLGDSALYLCASPTAGTEAFFGQGTRLTVV.

The rearrangement uses TRBV5-1 and TRBJ1-2, with D tentatively TRBD1 (6 bases). The V end was cut by 0 bases, the J end by 0 bases, with 21 bases between. The CDR3 is made up of 19 amino acids. The V gene's germline CDR1 is SGHRS and CDR2 YFSETQ. The CDR3 is CASSLGSEHQGRANYGYTF. The CDR3 DNA sequence: TGCGCCAGCAGCTTGGGATCAGAACATCAGGGGAGGGCTAACTATGGCTACACCTTC.

As regards this clone: The germline gene is not matched at one end of the junction; a read error may be the cause. The chain joins TRBV28 to TRBJ1-5, with D perhaps TRBD1 (5 bases). This CDR3 is 14 amino acids long. From germline, CDR1 is MDHEN and CDR2 SYDVKM. The CDR3 reads CASTGGGFNRPQHF. CDR3 sequence (DNA): TGTGCCAGCACCGGGGGGGGGTTCAATCGGCCCCAGCATTTT.

The chain recombines TRBV4-2 with TRBJ1-2; D uncertain. There are 16 residues in the CDR3. CDR1 LGHNA and CDR2 YNFKEQ come from the germline V gene. With 3 bases removed from V and 4 bases from J, the gap between germline ends came to 18 bases. The CDR3 here is CASSHRSSRTVYGYTF. The CDR3, as DNA: TGTGCCAGCAGCCACCGAAGTTCGAGGACCGTCTATGGCTACACCTTC.

This clone was detected a few times. The chain employs TRBV2 and TRBJ2-1; D not certain. This CDR3 comprises 13 residues. V was clipped by 6 bases and J by 0 bases, with 6 bases between them. Germline V gives CDR1 SNHLY, CDR2 FYNNEI. DNA for the CDR3: TGTGCCAGCAGCCTTAACTCCTACAATGAGCAGTTCTTC. Its protein product is CASSLNSYNEQFF.

The V and J genes are TRBV19 and TRBJ2-7; perhaps TRBD1 as D (6 bases). In germline, CDR1 is LNHDA, CDR2 SQIVND (reference sequence). The germline V and J ends were trimmed by 3 bases and 1 base, with 13 bases remaining between them. This CDR3 region has 15 residues. The CDR3 coding sequence is TGTGCCAGTAGTATCCTGGCAGGGGTTTCCTACGAGCAGTACTTC. The encoded protein is CASSILAGVSYEQYF.

The CDR3 DNA reads as TGTGCCAGCAAGACAGTTAGTTCAGGCTACACCTTC. This translates into CASKTVSSGYTF. The chain joins TRBV6-5 to TRBJ1-2; tentative D call: TRBD1 (5 bases). Trimming left V 7 bases short and J 8 bases short, with 14 bases between. The length of the CDR3 is 12 residues. Germline V CDR1 and CDR2: MNHEY, SVGAGI.

The V gene is TRBV11-2, the J gene TRBJ1-1, with TRBD1 as a possible D gene (5 bases). Trimming left V 2 bases short and J 2 bases short, with 12 bases between. From germline, CDR1 is SGHAT and CDR2 FQNNGV. The CDR3 runs 15 residues. CDR3 sequence: CASSLFGTVNTEAFF. For the CDR3, the DNA is TGTGCCAGCAGCTTATTTGGGACGGTAAACACTGAAGCTTTCTTT.

The chain couples TRBV5-1 to TRBJ1-5; no firm D call. The V gene lost 1 base and the J gene lost 4 bases, with 6 bases spanning the gap. Germline V gives CDR1 SGHRS, CDR2 YFSETQ. CDR3 length equals 13 residues. In DNA, the CDR3 is TGCGCCAGCAGCTTGTCTCTAAATCAGCCCCAGCATTTT. This encodes CASSLSLNQPQHF. Drawing the rest from reference TRBV5-1 and TRBJ1-5, the complete variable domain is KAGVTQTPRYLIKTRGQQVTLSCSPISGHRSVSWYQQTPGQGLQFLFEYFSETQRNKGNFPGRFSGRQFSNSRSEMNVSTLELGDSALYLCASSLSLNQPQHFGDGTRLSIL.

The chain joins TRBV7-8 to TRBJ1-5, with TRBD1 as a possible D gene (6 bases). The V end was cut by 5 bases, the J end by 6 bases, with 17 bases between. In germline, CDR1 is SGHVS, CDR2 FQNEAQ. The CDR3 covers 15 residues. The CDR3 coding sequence is TGTGCCAGCAGCCCCCAGGGAGGGGGTGGTCAGCCCCAGCATTTT. This encodes CASSPQGGGGQPQHF.

The chain couples TRBV25-1 to TRBJ2-7, with 11 nucleotides matching TRBD2. Germline CDR1 and CDR2: MGHDK and SYGVNS. CDR3 length equals 18 residues. The V segment lost 2 bases and the J segment 2 bases; nucleotides outside the gene matches: 11. The CDR3 region has the DNA TGTGCCAGCAGTGAACGTTCCGTGGGGACTAGCGGTCCCTACGAGCAGTACTTC. Amino acids: CASSERSVGTSGPYEQYF.

The rearrangement links TRBV6-6 to TRBJ1-6; D possibly corresponds to TRBD1 (5 bases). The V end lost 5 bases, the J end lost 7 bases, and 21 bases lay between the germline ends. The CDR3 runs to 17 residues. Germline-derived CDR1 and CDR2 are MNHNY and SVGAGI (reference sequence). For the CDR3, the DNA is TGTGCCAGCAGTCTGGGGAGCATCGGGGGTGGAAATTCACCCCTCCACTTT. This sequence encodes CASSLGSIGGGNSPLHF.

This sequence joins TRBV5-1 and TRBJ2-1, with TRBD2 matching 14 bases. Germline assignment: CDR1 SGHRS and CDR2 YFSETQ. After removal of 6 bases from V and 10 bases from J, the junction contained 6 bases not matched to a gene. The CDR3 runs 14 residues. The CDR3 nucleotides read TGCGCCAGCACGACTAGCGGGGGGGCGGGCGAGCAGTTCTTC. Protein: CASTTSGGAGEQFF.